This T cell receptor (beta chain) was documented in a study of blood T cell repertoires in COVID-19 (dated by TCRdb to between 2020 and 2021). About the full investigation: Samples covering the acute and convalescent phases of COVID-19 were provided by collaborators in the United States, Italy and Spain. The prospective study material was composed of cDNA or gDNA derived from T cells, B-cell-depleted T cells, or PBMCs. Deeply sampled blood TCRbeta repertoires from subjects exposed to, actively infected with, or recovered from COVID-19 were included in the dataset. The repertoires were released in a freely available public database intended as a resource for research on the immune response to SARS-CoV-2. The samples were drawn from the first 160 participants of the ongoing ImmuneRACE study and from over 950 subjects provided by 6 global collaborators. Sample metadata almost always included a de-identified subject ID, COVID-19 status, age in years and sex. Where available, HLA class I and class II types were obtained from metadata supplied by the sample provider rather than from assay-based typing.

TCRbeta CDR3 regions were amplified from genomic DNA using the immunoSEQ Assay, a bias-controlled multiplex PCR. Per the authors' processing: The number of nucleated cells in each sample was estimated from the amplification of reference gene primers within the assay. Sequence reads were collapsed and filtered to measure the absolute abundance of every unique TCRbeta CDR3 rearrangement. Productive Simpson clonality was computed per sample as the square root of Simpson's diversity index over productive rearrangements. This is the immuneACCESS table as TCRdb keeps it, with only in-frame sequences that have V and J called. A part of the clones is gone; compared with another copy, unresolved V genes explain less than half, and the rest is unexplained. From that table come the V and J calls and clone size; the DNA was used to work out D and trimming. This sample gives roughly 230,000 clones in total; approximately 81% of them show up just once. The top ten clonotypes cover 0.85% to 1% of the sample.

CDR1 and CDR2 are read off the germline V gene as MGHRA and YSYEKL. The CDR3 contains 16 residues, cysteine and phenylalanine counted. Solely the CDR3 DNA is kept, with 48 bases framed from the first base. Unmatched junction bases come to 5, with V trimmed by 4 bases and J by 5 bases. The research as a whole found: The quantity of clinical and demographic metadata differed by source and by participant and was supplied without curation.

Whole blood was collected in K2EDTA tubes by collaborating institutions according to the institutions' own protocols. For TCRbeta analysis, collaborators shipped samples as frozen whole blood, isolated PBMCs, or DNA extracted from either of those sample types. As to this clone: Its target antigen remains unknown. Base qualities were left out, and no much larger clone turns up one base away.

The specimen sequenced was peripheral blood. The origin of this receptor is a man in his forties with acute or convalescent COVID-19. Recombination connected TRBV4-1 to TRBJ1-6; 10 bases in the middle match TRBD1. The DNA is TGCGCCAGCAGCCTGGACAGGGGGAGGGATAATTCACCCCTCCACTTT. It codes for CASSLDRGRDNSPLHF.